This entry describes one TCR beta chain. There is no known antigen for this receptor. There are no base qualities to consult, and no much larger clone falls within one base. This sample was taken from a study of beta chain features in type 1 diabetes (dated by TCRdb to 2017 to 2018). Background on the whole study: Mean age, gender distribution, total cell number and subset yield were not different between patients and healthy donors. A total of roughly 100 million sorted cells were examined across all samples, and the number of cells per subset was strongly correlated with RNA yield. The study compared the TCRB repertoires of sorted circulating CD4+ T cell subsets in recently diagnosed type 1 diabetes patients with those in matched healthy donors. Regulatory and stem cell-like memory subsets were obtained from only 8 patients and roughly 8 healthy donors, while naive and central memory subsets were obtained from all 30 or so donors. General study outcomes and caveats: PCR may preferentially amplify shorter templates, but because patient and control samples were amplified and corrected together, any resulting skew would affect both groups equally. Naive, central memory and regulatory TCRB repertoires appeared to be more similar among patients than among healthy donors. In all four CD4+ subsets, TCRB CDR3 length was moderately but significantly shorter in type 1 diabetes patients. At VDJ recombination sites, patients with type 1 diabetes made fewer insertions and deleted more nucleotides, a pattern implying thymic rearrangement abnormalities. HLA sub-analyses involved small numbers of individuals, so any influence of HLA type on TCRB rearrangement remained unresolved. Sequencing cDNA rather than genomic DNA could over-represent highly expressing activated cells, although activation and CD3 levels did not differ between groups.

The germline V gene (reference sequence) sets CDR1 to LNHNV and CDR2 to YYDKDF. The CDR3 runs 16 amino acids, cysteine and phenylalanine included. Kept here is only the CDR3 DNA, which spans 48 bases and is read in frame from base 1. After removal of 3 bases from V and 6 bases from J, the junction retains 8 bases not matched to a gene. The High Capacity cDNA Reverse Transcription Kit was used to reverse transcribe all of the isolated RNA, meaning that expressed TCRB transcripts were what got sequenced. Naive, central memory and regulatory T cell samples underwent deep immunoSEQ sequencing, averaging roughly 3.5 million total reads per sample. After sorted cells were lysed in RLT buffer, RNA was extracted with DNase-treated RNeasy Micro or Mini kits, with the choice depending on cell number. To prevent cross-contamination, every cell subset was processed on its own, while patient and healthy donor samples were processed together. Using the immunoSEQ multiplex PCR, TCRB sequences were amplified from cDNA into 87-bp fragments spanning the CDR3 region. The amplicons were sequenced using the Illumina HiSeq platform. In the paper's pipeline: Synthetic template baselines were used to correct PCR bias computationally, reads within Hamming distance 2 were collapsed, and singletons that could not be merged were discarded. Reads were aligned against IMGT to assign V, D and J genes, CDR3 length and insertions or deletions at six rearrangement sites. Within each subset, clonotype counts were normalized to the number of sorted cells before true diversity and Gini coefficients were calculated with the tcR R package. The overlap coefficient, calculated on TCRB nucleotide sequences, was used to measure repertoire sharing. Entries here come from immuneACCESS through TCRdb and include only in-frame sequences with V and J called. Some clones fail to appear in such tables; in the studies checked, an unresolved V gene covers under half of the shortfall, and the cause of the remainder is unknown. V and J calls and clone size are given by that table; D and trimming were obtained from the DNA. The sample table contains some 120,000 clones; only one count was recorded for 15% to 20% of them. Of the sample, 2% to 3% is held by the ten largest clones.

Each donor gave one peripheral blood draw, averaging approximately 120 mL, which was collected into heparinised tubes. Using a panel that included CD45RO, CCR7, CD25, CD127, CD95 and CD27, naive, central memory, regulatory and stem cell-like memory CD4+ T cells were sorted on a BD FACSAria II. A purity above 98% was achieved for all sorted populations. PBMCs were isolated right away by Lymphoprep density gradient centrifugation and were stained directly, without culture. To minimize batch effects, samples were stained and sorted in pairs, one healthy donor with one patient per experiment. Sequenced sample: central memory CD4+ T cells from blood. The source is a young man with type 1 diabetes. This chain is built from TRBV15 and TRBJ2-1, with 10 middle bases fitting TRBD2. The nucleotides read TGTGCCACCAGCAGCAGCGGGAGGGTGCAGGGCAATGAGCAGTTCTTC. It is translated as CATSSSGRVQGNEQFF.